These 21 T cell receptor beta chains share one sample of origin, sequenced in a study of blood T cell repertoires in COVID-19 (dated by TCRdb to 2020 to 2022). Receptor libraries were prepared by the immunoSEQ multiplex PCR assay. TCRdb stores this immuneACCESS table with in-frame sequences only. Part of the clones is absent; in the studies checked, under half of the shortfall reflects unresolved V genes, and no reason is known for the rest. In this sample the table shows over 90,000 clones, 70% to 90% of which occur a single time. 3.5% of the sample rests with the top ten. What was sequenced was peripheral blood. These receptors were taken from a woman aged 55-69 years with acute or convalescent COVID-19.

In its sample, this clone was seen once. The CDR3 is CASSLEQGTDTQYF. In DNA, the CDR3 is TGCGCCAGCAGCTTGGAGCAGGGAACAGATACGCAGTATTTT. The genes are TRBV5-1 and TRBJ2-3, with D perhaps matching TRBD1 (5 bases). The germline gives CDR1 SGHRS, CDR2 YFSETQ. This CDR3 has 14 residues. The V end was cut by 0 bases, the J end by 3 bases, with 8 bases between.

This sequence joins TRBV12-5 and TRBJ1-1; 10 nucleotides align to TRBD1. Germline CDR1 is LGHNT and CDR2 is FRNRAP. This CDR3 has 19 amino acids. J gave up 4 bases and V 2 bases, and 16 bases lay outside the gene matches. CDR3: CASGLSFLGQGLKVTEAFF. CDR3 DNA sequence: TGTGCTAGTGGTTTGTCCTTCTTGGGACAGGGGTTAAAAGTCACTGAAGCTTTCTTT.

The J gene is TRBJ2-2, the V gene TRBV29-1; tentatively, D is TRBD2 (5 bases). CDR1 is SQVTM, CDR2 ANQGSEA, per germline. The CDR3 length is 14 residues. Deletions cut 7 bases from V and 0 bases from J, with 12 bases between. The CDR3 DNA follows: TGCAGCGGGACGGCGGGCGCGAACACCGGGGAGCTGTTTTTT. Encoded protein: CSGTAGANTGELFF.

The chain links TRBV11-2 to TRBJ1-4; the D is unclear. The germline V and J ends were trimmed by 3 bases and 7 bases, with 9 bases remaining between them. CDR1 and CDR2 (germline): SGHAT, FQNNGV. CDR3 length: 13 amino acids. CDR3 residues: CASSFREGEKLFF. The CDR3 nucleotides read TGTGCCAGCAGCTTTAGGGAGGGTGAAAAACTGTTTTTT.

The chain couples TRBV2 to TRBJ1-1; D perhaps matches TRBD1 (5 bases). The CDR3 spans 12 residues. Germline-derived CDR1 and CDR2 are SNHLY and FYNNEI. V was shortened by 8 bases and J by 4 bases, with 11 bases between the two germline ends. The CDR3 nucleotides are TGTGCCAGCGGGGCGAGGAGCACTGAAGCTTTCTTT. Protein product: CASGARSTEAFF.

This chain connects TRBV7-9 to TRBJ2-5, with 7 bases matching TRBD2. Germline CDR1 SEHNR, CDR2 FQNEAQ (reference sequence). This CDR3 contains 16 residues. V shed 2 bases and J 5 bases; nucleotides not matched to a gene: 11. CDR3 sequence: CASSLPAGLGRETQYF. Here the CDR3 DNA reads TGTGCCAGCAGCTTACCCGCTGGACTAGGGAGGGAGACCCAGTACTTC.

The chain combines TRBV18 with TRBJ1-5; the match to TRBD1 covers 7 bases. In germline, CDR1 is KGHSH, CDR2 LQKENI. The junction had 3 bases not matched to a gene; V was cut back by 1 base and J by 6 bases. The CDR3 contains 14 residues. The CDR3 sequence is CASSPQGAAQPQHF. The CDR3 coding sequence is TGTGCCAGCTCACCACAGGGGGCGGCTCAGCCCCAGCATTTT.

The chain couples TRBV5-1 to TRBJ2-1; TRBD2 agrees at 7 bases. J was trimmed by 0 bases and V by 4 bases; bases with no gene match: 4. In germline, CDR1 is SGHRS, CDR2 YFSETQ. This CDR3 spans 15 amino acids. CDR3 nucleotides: TGCGCCAGCAGCCTCCCTAGCGGCTCCTACAATGAGCAGTTCTTC. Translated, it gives CASSLPSGSYNEQFF.

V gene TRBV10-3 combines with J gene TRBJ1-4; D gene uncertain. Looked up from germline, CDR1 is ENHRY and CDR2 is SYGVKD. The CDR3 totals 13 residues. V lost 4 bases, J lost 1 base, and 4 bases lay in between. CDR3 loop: CAISAGTNEKLFF. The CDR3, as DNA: TGTGCCATCAGTGCCGGAACTAATGAAAAACTGTTTTTT.

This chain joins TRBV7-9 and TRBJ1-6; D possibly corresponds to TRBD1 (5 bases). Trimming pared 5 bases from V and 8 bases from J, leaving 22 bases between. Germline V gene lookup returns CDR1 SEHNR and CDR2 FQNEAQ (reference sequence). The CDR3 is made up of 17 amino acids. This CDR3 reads CASSPIWADNTHSPLHF. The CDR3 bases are TGTGCCAGCAGCCCTATTTGGGCGGACAACACCCATTCACCCCTCCACTTT.

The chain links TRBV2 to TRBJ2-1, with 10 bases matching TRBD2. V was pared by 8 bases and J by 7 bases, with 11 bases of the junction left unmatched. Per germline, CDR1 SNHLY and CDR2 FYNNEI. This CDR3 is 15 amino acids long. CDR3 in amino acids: CASLESGRATNEQFF. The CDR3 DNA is TGTGCCAGCCTCGAAAGCGGGAGGGCGACGAATGAGCAGTTCTTC. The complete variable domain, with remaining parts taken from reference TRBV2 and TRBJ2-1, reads EPEVTQTPSHQVTQMGQEVILRCVPISNHLYFYWYRQILGQKVEFLVSFYNNEISEKSEIFDDQFSVERPDGSNFTLKIRSTKLEDSAMYFCASLESGRATNEQFFGPGTRLTVL.

The CDR3 region has the DNA TGTGCCAGCAGCTTAGGCCCGACAGGGGCTGGAAACACCATATATTTT. This sequence encodes CASSLGPTGAGNTIYF. The genes are TRBV13 and TRBJ1-3, with 8 nucleotides matching TRBD1. V shed 0 bases, J shed 2 bases, and the junction held 3 bases outside the gene matches. This CDR3 contains 16 residues. Germline CDR1 and CDR2: PRHDT and FYEKMQ (reference sequence).

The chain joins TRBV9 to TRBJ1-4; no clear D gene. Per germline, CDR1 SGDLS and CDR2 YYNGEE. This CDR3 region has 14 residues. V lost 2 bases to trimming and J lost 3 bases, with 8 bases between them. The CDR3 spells CASSVEAANEKLFF. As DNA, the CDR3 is TGTGCCAGCAGCGTTGAGGCGGCTAATGAAAAACTGTTTTTT.

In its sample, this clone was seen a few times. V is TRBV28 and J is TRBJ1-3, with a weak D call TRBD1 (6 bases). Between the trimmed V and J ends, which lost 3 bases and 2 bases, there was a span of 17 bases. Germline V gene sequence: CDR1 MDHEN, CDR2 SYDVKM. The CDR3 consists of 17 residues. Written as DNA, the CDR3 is TGTGCCAGCAGTTTGGGGTACGGGGGGCCGGCTGGAAACACCATATATTTT. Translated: CASSLGYGGPAGNTIYF.

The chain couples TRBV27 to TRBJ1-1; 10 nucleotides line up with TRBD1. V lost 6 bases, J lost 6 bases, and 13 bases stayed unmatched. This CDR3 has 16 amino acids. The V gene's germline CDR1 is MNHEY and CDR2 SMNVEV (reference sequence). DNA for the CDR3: TGTGCCAGCAGGGCCGGGACAGGGGTCGGGAGGGCTGAAGCTTTCTTT. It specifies CASRAGTGVGRAEAFF.

The CDR3 here is CSLLLQGINEQFF. For the CDR3, the DNA is TGCAGCCTTCTCCTCCAGGGTATCAATGAGCAGTTCTTC. J is TRBJ2-1 and V is TRBV29-1; D is possibly TRBD1 (5 bases). CDR3 size: 13 residues. Germline V gene lookup returns CDR1 SQVTM and CDR2 ANQGSEA. Between the trimmed V and J ends, which lost 8 bases and 6 bases, there was a span of 17 bases.

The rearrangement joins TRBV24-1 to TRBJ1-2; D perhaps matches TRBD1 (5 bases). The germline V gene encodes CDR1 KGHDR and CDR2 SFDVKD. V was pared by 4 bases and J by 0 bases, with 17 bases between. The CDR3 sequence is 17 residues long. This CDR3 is CATSDPLGGDANYGYTF. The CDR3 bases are TGTGCCACCAGTGACCCCCTCGGGGGGGACGCTAACTATGGCTACACCTTC.

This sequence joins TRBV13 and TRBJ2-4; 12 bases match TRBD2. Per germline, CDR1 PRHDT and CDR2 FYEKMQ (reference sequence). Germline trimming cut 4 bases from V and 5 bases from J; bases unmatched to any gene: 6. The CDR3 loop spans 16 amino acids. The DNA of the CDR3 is TGTGCCAGCAGCTCTCGGACTAGCGGGGTTCAAAACATTCAGTACTTC. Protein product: CASSSRTSGVQNIQYF.

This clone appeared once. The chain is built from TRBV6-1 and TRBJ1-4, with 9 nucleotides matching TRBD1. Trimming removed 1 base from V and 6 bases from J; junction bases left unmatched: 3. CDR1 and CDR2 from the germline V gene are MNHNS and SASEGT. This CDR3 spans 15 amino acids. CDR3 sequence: CASSEGQGVDEKLFF. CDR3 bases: TGTGCCAGCAGTGAAGGACAGGGGGTAGATGAAAAACTGTTTTTT.

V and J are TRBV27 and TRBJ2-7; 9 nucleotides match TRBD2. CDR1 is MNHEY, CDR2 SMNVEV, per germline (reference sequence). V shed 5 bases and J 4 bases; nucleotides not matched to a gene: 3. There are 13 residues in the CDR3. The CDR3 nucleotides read TGTGCCAGCAGTCCGACTAGCGGATACGAGCAGTACGTC. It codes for CASSPTSGYEQYV.

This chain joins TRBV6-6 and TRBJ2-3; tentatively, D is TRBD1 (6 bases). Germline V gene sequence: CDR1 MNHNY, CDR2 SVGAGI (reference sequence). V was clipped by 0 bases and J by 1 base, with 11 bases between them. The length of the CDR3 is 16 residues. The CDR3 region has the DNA TGTGCCAGCAGTTACTCCCAGGGGATTCGCACAGATACGCAGTATTTT. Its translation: CASSYSQGIRTDTQYF.